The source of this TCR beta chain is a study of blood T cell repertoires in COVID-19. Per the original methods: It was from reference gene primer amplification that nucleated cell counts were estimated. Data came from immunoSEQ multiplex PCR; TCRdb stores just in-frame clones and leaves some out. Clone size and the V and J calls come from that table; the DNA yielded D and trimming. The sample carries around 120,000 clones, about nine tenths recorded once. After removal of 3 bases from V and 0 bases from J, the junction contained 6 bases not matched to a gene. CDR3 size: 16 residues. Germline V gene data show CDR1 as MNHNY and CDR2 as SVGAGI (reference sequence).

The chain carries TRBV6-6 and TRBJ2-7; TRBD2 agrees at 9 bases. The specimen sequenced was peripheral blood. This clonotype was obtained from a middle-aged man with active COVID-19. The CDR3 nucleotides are TGTGCCAGCAGTTATTCTAGCGGGATTAGCTCCTACGAGCAGTACGTC. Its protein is CASSYSSGISSYEQYV.